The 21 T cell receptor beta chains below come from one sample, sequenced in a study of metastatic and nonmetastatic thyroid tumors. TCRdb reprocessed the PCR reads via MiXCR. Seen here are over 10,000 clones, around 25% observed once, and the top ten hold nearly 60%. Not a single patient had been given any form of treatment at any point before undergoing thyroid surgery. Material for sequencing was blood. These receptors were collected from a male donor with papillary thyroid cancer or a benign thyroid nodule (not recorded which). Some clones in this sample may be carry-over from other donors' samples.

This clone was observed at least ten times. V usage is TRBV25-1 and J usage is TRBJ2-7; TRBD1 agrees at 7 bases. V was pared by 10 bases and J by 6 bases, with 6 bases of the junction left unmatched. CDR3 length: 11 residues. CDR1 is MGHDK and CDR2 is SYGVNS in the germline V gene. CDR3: CATTTGFEQYF. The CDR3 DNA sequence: TGTGCCACCACGACAGGGTTCGAGCAGTACTTC.

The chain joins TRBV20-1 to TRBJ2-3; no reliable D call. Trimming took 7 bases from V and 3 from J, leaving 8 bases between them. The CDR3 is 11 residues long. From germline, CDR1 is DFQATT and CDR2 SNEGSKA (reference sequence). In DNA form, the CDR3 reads TGCAGTGGTTATGAAACAGATACGCAGTATTTT. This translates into CSGYETDTQYF.

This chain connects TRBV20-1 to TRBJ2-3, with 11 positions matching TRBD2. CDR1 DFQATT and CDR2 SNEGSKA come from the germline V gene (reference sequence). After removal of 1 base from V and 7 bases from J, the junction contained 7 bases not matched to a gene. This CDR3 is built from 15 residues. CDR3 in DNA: TGCAGTGCTAGAGTATTAGCGGGAGGGCCGCATACGCAGTATTTT. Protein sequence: CSARVLAGGPHTQYF.

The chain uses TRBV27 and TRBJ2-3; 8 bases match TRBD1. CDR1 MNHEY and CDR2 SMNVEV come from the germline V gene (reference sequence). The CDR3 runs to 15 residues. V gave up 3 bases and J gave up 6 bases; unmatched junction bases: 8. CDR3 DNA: TGTGCCAGCAGTTTCCAGGGGGCTGGGGGGGATACGCAGTATTTT. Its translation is CASSFQGAGGDTQYF.

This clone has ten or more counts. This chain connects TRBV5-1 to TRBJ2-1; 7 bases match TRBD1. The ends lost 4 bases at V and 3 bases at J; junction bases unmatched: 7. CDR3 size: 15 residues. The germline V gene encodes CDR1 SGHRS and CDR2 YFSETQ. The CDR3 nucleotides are TGCGCCAGCAGCCCACAGGGGAGTAACTACAATGAGCAGTTCTTC. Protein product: CASSPQGSNYNEQFF.

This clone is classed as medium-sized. For the CDR3, the DNA is TGTGCCATCAGCCCGACAGGCTGGGAGGGGAATCAGCCCCAGCATTTT. Its protein is CAISPTGWEGNQPQHF. The chain carries TRBV10-3 and TRBJ1-5, with a weak D call TRBD1 (6 bases). The V gene lost 6 bases and the J gene lost 4 bases, with 19 bases spanning the gap. The CDR3 totals 16 residues. Germline CDR1 is ENHRY and CDR2 is SYGVKD.

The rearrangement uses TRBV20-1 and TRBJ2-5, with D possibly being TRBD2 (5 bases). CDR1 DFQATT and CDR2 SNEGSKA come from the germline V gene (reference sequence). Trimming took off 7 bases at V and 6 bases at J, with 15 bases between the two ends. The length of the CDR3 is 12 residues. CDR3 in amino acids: CSVETTPKTQYF. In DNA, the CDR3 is TGCAGTGTTGAGACTACCCCAAAGACCCAGTACTTC.

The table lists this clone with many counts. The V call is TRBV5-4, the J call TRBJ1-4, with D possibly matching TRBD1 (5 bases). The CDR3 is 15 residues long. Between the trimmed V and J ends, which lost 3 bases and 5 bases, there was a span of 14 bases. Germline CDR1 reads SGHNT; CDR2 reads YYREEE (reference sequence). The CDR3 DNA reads TGTGCCAGCAGCTCCCAGGGCCTCCTAAATGAAAAACTGTTTTTT. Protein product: CASSSQGLLNEKLFF.

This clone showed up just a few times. The CDR3 reads CASSRRDRGSYGYTF. In DNA form, the CDR3 reads TGTGCCAGCAGTCGCCGGGACAGGGGGTCCTATGGCTACACCTTC. This chain joins TRBV6-1 and TRBJ1-2; 11 nucleotides line up with TRBD1. The CDR3 has 15 residues. The V gene's germline CDR1 is MNHNS and CDR2 SASEGT. The V segment lost 5 bases and the J segment 4 bases; nucleotides outside the gene matches: 6.

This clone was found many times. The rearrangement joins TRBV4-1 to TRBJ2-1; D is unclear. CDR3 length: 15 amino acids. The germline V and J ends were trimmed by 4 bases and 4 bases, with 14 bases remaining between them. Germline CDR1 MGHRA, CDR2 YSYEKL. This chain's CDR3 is CASSPPGKAYNEQFF. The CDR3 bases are TGCGCCAGCAGCCCCCCAGGAAAAGCTTACAATGAGCAGTTCTTC.

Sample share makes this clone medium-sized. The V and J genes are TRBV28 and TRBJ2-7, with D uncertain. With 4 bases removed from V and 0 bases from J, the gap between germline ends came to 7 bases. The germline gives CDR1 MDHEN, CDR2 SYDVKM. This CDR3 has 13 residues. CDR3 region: CASSWQSSYEQYF. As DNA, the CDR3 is TGTGCCAGCAGTTGGCAGAGCTCCTACGAGCAGTACTTC. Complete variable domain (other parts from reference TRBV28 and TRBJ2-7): DVKVTQSSRYLVKRTGEKVFLECVQDMDHENMFWYRQDPGLGLRLIYFSYDVKMKEKGDIPEGYSVSREKKERFSLILESASTNQTSMYLCASSWQSSYEQYFGPGTRLTVT.

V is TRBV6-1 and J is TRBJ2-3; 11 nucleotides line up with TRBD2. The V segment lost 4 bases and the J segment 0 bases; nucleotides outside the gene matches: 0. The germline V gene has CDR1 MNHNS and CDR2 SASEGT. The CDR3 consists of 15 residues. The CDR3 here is CASSASGGSTDTQYF. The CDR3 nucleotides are TGTGCCAGCAGTGCTAGCGGGGGGAGCACAGATACGCAGTATTTT.

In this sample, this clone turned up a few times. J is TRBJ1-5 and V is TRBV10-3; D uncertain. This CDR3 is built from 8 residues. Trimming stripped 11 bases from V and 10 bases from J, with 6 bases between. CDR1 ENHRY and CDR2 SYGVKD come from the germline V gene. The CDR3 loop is CARLPQHF. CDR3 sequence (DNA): TGTGCCCGATTACCCCAGCATTTT.

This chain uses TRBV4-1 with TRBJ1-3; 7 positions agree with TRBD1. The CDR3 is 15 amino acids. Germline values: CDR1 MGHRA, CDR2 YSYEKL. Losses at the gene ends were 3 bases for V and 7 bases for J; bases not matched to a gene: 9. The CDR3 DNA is TGCGCCAGCAGCCAGGAAGACAGGGCCGGTAACACCATATATTTT. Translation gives CASSQEDRAGNTIYF.

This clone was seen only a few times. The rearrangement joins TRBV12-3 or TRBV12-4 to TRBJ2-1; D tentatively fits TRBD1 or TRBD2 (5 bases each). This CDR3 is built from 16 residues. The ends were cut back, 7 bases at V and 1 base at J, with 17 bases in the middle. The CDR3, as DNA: TGTGCCAGCACCCAACGGGGAGCAGGGTCCTACAATGAGCAGTTCTTC. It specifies CASTQRGAGSYNEQFF.

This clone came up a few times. CDR3 amino acids: CASSHSRLETQYF. CDR3 DNA sequence: TGTGCCAGCAGCCACAGTAGGCTAGAGACCCAGTACTTC. The chain carries TRBV6-2 or TRBV6-3 and TRBJ2-5, with D hard to call. V dropped 6 bases and J dropped 4 bases, with 12 bases sitting between them. CDR3 length equals 13 residues. Germline CDR1 is MNHEY and CDR2 is SVGEGT.

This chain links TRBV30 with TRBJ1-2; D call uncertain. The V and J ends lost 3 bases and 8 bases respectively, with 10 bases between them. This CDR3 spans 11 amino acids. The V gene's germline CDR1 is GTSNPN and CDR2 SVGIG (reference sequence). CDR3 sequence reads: CAWRQAQGYTF. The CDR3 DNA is TGTGCCTGGAGGCAGGCCCAAGGCTACACCTTC.

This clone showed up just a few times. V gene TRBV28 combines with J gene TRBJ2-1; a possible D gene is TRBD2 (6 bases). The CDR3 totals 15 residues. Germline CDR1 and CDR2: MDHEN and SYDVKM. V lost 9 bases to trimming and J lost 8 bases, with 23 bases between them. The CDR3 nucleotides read TGTGCCAGAAGTCCAGGCGGGATGGATTACTATGAGCAGTTCTTC. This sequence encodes CARSPGGMDYYEQFF.

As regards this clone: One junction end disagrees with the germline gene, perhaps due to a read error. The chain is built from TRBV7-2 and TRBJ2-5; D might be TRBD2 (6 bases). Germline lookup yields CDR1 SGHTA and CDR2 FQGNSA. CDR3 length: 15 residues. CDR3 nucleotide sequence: TGTGCCAGCAGCTTAGACCCGGGAGACCAAGAGACCCGGTACTTC. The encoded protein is CASSLDPGDQETRYF.

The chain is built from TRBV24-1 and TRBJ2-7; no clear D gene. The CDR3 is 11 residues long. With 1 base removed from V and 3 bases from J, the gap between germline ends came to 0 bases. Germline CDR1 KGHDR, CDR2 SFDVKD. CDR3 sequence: CATSDFYEQYF. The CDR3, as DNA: TGTGCCACCAGTGATTTCTACGAGCAGTACTTC.

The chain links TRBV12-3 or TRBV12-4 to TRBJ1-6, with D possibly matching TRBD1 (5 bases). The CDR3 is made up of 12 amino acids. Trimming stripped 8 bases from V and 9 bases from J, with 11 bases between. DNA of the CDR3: TGTGCCAGCGGCAGGGAAGGTTCACCCCTCCACTTT. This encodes CASGREGSPLHF.